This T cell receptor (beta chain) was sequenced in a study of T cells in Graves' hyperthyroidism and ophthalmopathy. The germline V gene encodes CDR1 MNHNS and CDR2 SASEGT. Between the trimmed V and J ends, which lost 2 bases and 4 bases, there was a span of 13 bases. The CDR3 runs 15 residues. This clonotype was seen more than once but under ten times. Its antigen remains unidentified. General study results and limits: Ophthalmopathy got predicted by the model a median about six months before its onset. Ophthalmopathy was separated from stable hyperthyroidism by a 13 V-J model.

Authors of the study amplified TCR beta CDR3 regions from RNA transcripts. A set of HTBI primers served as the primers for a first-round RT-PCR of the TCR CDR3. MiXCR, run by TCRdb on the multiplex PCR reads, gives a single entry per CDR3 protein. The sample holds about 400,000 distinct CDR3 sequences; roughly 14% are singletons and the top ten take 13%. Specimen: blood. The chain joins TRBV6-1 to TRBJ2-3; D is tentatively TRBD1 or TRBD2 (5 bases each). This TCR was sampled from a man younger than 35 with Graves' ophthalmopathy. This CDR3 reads CASSEFSGAADTQYF. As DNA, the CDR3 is TGTGCCAGCAGTGAATTCTCCGGGGCCGCAGATACGCAGTATTTT.